These 25 T cell receptor beta chains came from one sample sequenced in a study of beta chain features in type 1 diabetes. Antigens of these TCRs are unknown. Sequencing targeted expressed TCRB transcripts, as all isolated RNA had been reverse transcribed. The method was immunoSEQ multiplex PCR; TCRdb's version includes in-frame clones alone and lacks a portion of them. This sample carries 300,000 or so clones, roughly 9% of them seen once, and the ten largest clones take 1%. Study findings and constraints: The study found moderately but significantly shorter TCRB CDR3s in all four CD4+ subsets of Type 1 diabetes patients.

The source material was central memory CD4+ T cells from blood. The origin of the receptors is a man aged 25 to 40 with type 1 diabetes.

This clone showed up just a few times. The gene calls are TRBV6-5 and TRBJ2-3; D call uncertain. Deletions cut 0 bases from V and 4 bases from J, with 8 bases between. The CDR3 has 14 residues. Germline lookup yields CDR1 MNHEY and CDR2 SVGAGI. The CDR3 reads CASSYSGTPDTQYF. In nucleotides, the CDR3 is TGTGCCAGCAGTTACTCCGGTACCCCAGATACGCAGTATTTT.

This clone showed up many times. V is TRBV27 and J is TRBJ2-1, with D possibly matching TRBD1 (5 bases). Germline V gene lookup returns CDR1 MNHEY and CDR2 SMNVEV (reference sequence). Trimming pared 5 bases from V and 4 bases from J, leaving 12 bases between. CDR3 size: 14 residues. DNA for the CDR3: TGTGCCAGCAGTCCTTCGACAGCTTACAATGAGCAGTTCTTC. This gives the protein CASSPSTAYNEQFF.

This clone was found a few times. The chain couples TRBV7-9 to TRBJ2-1; D unresolved. The CDR3 length is 12 residues. Germline-derived CDR1 and CDR2 are SEHNR and FQNEAQ (reference sequence). V was cut by 2 bases and J by 8 bases, with 7 bases left in between. CDR3: CASSLFADEQFF. The CDR3 coding sequence is TGTGCCAGCAGCTTATTTGCGGATGAGCAGTTCTTC.

The chain uses TRBV18 and TRBJ1-1, with a possible D match to TRBD1 (5 bases). This CDR3 contains 14 residues. V lost 6 bases, J lost 2 bases, and 13 bases lay in between. Germline-derived CDR1 and CDR2 are KGHSH and LQKENI. The CDR3 nucleotides are TGTGCCAGCTCCCCGATGGGGGAAAACACTGAAGCTTTCTTT. This sequence encodes CASSPMGENTEAFF.

A few counts support this clone. The rearrangement links TRBV27 to TRBJ2-1, with a weak D call TRBD2 (5 bases). Trimming left V 4 bases short and J 6 bases short, with 10 bases between. This CDR3 is 13 amino acids long. Germline CDR1 reads MNHEY; CDR2 reads SMNVEV (reference sequence). In DNA form, the CDR3 reads TGTGCCAGCAGTTGGCCAGGAGGCAATGAGCAGTTCTTC. Translation gives CASSWPGGNEQFF.

The chain uses TRBV27 and TRBJ1-5; D remains ambiguous. The CDR3 length is 15 residues. Deletions cut 6 bases from V and 7 bases from J, with 19 bases between. Germline CDR1 and CDR2: MNHEY and SMNVEV (reference sequence). CDR3 sequence: CASRSVVGGIQPQHF. CDR3 DNA sequence: TGTGCCAGCAGGTCTGTCGTGGGCGGGATCCAGCCCCAGCATTTT.

This clone was detected only a few times. The gene calls are TRBV29-1 and TRBJ2-6; D is undetermined. Trimming removed 6 bases at V and 0 bases at J, with 3 bases between. The CDR3 is 12 amino acids. The germline V gene encodes CDR1 SQVTM and CDR2 ANQGSEA. This CDR3 is CSVDSGANVLTF. CDR3 DNA: TGCAGCGTAGACTCTGGGGCCAACGTCCTGACTTTC.

This clone occurred a few times. The chain uses TRBV28 and TRBJ2-7; 7 bases are a match to TRBD2. V lost 3 bases and J lost 6; bases outside the gene matches: 2. Germline V gene data show CDR1 as MDHEN and CDR2 as SYDVKM. CDR3 length: 12 amino acids. CDR3 sequence reads: CASSFGRGEQYF. For the CDR3, the DNA is TGTGCCAGCAGTTTTGGGAGGGGCGAGCAGTACTTC.

This clone was recorded a few times. The chain uses TRBV25-1 and TRBJ1-6, with unresolved D. With 6 bases removed from V and 9 bases from J, the gap between germline ends came to 9 bases. Germline V CDR1 and CDR2: MGHDK, SYGVNS. This CDR3 comprises 12 residues. CDR3 bases: TGTGCCAGCAGATCCCCTGCTTCACCCCTCCACTTT. Translation gives CASRSPASPLHF.

This clone was seen more than once but under ten times. V gene TRBV29-1 combines with J gene TRBJ2-1, with a tentative D call TRBD1 (5 bases). Trimming cost V 3 bases and J 0 bases, with 6 bases left between them. The CDR3 loop spans 13 amino acids. Germline V CDR1 and CDR2: SQVTM, ANQGSEA. The CDR3 bases are TGCAGCGTTGAGGGGCACTCCTACAATGAGCAGTTCTTC. Translating it yields CSVEGHSYNEQFF.

V and J are TRBV30 and TRBJ1-2; no firm D call. The CDR3 extends over 10 amino acids. V was clipped by 6 bases and J by 1 base, with 3 bases between them. Germline CDR1 GTSNPN, CDR2 SVGIG (reference sequence). The CDR3 is CACHNYGYTF. The CDR3 bases are TGTGCCTGTCATAACTATGGCTACACCTTC.

The V gene is TRBV7-2, the J gene TRBJ2-2; TRBD2 matches 13 bases. This CDR3 contains 16 residues. Per the germline V gene, CDR1 is SGHTA and CDR2 is FQGNSA. With 9 bases clipped from V and 1 base from J, the junction kept 5 bases outside the gene matches. The CDR3 sequence: CASKGTSGVNTGELFF. CDR3 bases: TGTGCCAGTAAAGGGACTAGCGGGGTGAACACCGGGGAGCTGTTTTTT.

This rearrangement joins TRBV10-3 to TRBJ1-2; D gene ambiguous. The V gene lost 5 bases and the J gene lost 1 base, with 8 bases spanning the gap. This CDR3 is 13 amino acids long. CDR1 is ENHRY, CDR2 SYGVKD, per germline. The CDR3 region is CAISQTDNYGYTF. The CDR3 bases are TGTGCCATCAGTCAAACAGATAACTATGGCTACACCTTC.

This clone has ten or more counts. This chain uses TRBV29-1 with TRBJ2-3; tentatively, D is TRBD2 (6 bases). The V gene's germline CDR1 is SQVTM and CDR2 ANQGSEA. V was trimmed by 3 bases and J by 5 bases, leaving 18 bases between them. The CDR3 totals 15 residues. The DNA of the CDR3 is TGCAGCGTTGACGTCGGCGGGGTCTCGGGAGATACGCAGTATTTT. Protein: CSVDVGGVSGDTQYF.

This clone has more than one count but fewer than ten. The chain couples TRBV2 to TRBJ1-6, with 8 bases matching TRBD1. Germline V gene data show CDR1 as SNHLY and CDR2 as FYNNEI. Trimming took 4 bases from V and 5 from J; bases not matched to a gene: 19. This CDR3 contains 20 residues. The CDR3 region has the DNA TGTGCCAGCAGTGCTCCCCGGACAGGGTACACGATCCCCGATAATTCACCCCTCCACTTT. This codes for CASSAPRTGYTIPDNSPLHF.

This clone was observed a handful of times. The chain is built from TRBV7-2 and TRBJ1-4; 8 nucleotides match TRBD1. Germline loops: CDR1 SGHTA, CDR2 FQGNSA. CDR3 size: 15 residues. J lost 3 bases, V lost 5 bases, and 5 bases had no gene match. The CDR3: CASSQDRAPNEKLFF. The CDR3 DNA follows: TGTGCCAGCAGCCAGGACAGGGCTCCTAATGAAAAACTGTTTTTT.

This clone was found a few times. V is TRBV2 and J is TRBJ2-7; tentative D call: TRBD1 (6 bases). CDR1 and CDR2 from the germline V gene are SNHLY and FYNNEI. The CDR3 is 13 residues long. The V and J ends lost 7 bases and 1 base respectively, with 11 bases between them. The CDR3 loop reads CASNQQGSYEQYF. The DNA for the CDR3 is TGTGCCAGCAACCAACAGGGATCCTACGAGCAGTACTTC. Full variable domain (outside the CDR3, taken from reference TRBV2 and TRBJ2-7): EPEVTQTPSHQVTQMGQEVILRCVPISNHLYFYWYRQILGQKVEFLVSFYNNEISEKSEIFDDQFSVERPDGSNFTLKIRSTKLEDSAMYFCASNQQGSYEQYFGPGTRLTVT.

As concerns this clone: Other DNA sequences in the same sample also yield this CDR3. The chain links TRBV7-2 to TRBJ2-5; TRBD1 is a possible D gene (6 bases). Per the germline V gene, CDR1 is SGHTA and CDR2 is FQGNSA. This CDR3 contains 15 residues. V was shortened by 5 bases and J by 2 bases, with 15 bases between the two germline ends. The CDR3 reads CASSLGGQGQETQYF. The CDR3, as DNA: TGTGCCAGCAGCCTAGGTGGGCAGGGGCAAGAGACCCAGTACTTC.

This clone has more than one count but fewer than ten. This sequence joins TRBV30 and TRBJ2-5; 9 bases fit TRBD1. From germline, CDR1 is GTSNPN and CDR2 SVGIG (reference sequence). After removal of 8 bases from V and 5 bases from J, the junction contained 6 bases not matched to a gene. This CDR3 comprises 12 residues. The CDR3 loop is CAGNRGRETQYF. As DNA, the CDR3 is TGTGCCGGTAACAGGGGGCGTGAGACCCAGTACTTC.

This clone has just a few counts. The rearrangement uses TRBV10-2 and TRBJ2-2, with 9 bases identical to TRBD2. V gave up 6 bases and J gave up 1 base; unmatched junction bases: 0. The V gene's germline CDR1 is WSHSY and CDR2 SAAADI. The CDR3 totals 14 residues. DNA of the CDR3: TGCGCCAGCAGACTAGCGGGGAACACCGGGGAGCTGTTTTTT. Its protein is CASRLAGNTGELFF.

V and J are TRBV5-1 and TRBJ1-5, with TRBD1 matching 7 bases. The CDR3 contains 14 residues. Unmatched junction bases numbered 4, after V lost 7 bases and J lost 0 bases. CDR1 and CDR2 (germline): SGHRS, YFSETQ. Here the CDR3 DNA reads TGCGCCAGCTCGCAGGGGGGTAGCAATCAGCCCCAGCATTTT. This encodes CASSQGGSNQPQHF.

At least ten counts were recorded for this clone. The CDR3 region is CASSSLTGSPLHF. The CDR3 bases are TGTGCCAGCAGCTCACTTACCGGTTCACCCCTCCACTTT. J is TRBJ1-6 and V is TRBV7-2; D is ambiguous. The CDR3 totals 13 residues. V was shortened by 4 bases and J by 9 bases, with 10 bases between the two germline ends. Germline CDR1 and CDR2: SGHTA and FQGNSA.

In its sample, this clone was seen a few times. V usage is TRBV6-5 and J usage is TRBJ1-2; 9 bases fit TRBD1. The CDR3 is 14 amino acids. The trim removed 6 bases at V and 12 bases at J, leaving 14 bases unmatched. Germline V CDR1 and CDR2: MNHEY, SVGAGI. This chain's CDR3 is CASRSPGTGTPNTF. DNA of the CDR3: TGTGCCAGCAGATCCCCCGGGACAGGGACACCTAACACCTTC.

There are many counts of this clone. It is unclear where the CDR3 begins or ends on the DNA, so no DNA is shown, and the CDR3 is as TCRdb lists it. The CDR3 region is CASSMVGGGASFF. The rearrangement uses TRBV19 and TRBJ1-1; the table's D call, TRBD1, has no DNA check behind it. Germline lookup yields CDR1 LNHDA and CDR2 SQIVND (reference sequence). The CDR3 spans 13 residues, counting both ends.

This clone was found a few times. The V call is TRBV19, the J call TRBJ2-2; D possibly corresponds to TRBD1 (5 bases). In germline, CDR1 is LNHDA, CDR2 SQIVND (reference sequence). The CDR3 length is 14 residues. Trimming removed 3 bases from V and 6 bases from J, with 11 bases in between. CDR3 bases: TGTGCCAGTAGTATTCTCAGGGAATCCGGGGAGCTGTTTTTT. It is translated as CASSILRESGELFF.